Presented here are 27 T cell receptor beta chains from one specimen sequenced in a study of blood T cell repertoires in COVID-19. TCRdb's table, derived via immunoSEQ multiplex PCR, lists solely in-frame clones and lacks some. The sample lists hundreds of thousands of clones, 87% occurring once. Sequenced input: peripheral blood. The receptors shown here come from a man aged 18 to 29 with active or convalescent COVID-19.

This clone has just a few counts. The genes are TRBV5-1 and TRBJ1-1; TRBD1 might be the D (6 bases). Trimming shortened V by 2 bases and J by 1 base, and 12 bases separated the two germline ends. The germline gives CDR1 SGHRS, CDR2 YFSETQ. The CDR3 consists of 15 residues. This CDR3 reads CASSFPDRPNTEAFF. DNA for the CDR3: TGCGCCAGCAGCTTCCCTGACAGGCCGAACACTGAAGCTTTCTTT.

This chain joins TRBV25-1 and TRBJ1-3, with D perhaps TRBD1 (6 bases). The V end was cut by 5 bases, the J end by 0 bases, with 17 bases between. Germline CDR1 and CDR2: MGHDK and SYGVNS. The CDR3 has 17 residues. The CDR3 reads CASSSEAGVGSGNTIYF. CDR3 sequence (DNA): TGTGCCAGCAGTTCCGAAGCAGGGGTCGGCTCTGGAAACACCATATATTTT.

The chain uses TRBV7-3 and TRBJ1-5; 7 bases are a match to TRBD1. The length of the CDR3 is 14 residues. Germline loops: CDR1 SGHTA, CDR2 FQGTGA. Trimming cost V 5 bases and J 1 base; bases outside gene matches: 2. The CDR3 sequence is CASSGTASNQPQHF. The CDR3 nucleotides are TGTGCCAGCAGCGGGACAGCCAGCAATCAGCCCCAGCATTTT.

V usage is TRBV11-2 and J usage is TRBJ2-2; TRBD1 might be the D (6 bases). Germline-derived CDR1 and CDR2 are SGHAT and FQNNGV. The CDR3 spans 15 residues. V shed 6 bases and J shed 6 bases, with 17 bases lying between them. CDR3 DNA: TGTGCCAGCAGTTACCGGGACACATCGGCCGGGGAGCTGTTTTTT. Its protein product is CASSYRDTSAGELFF.

J is TRBJ1-2 and V is TRBV11-2, with 7 bases identical to TRBD1. Germline V gene data show CDR1 as SGHAT and CDR2 as FQNNGV. The CDR3 is 15 residues long. V shed 4 bases, J shed 2 bases, and the junction held 7 bases outside the gene matches. The CDR3 spells CASSSTGTVNYGYTF. The CDR3 DNA follows: TGTGCCAGCAGCTCAACCGGGACAGTAAACTATGGCTACACCTTC.

The J gene is TRBJ1-2, the V gene TRBV27, with 7 bases identical to TRBD1. Trimming cost V 2 bases and J 5 bases; bases outside gene matches: 8. The CDR3 is 15 amino acids. Germline CDR1 reads MNHEY; CDR2 reads SMNVEV (reference sequence). In DNA form, the CDR3 reads TGTGCCAGCAGTTTACGAGACACAGGGGTGTATGGCTACACCTTC. The encoded protein is CASSLRDTGVYGYTF.

The sample holds one count of this clone. The V gene is TRBV11-3, the J gene TRBJ2-7; no reliable D call. CDR3 length: 13 residues. Germline values: CDR1 SGHNT, CDR2 YENEEA. V was shortened by 1 base and J by 5 bases, with 9 bases between the two germline ends. The CDR3 DNA reads as TGTGCCAGCAGCTTAGGGCTGGGCCACGAGCAGTACTTC. It encodes CASSLGLGHEQYF.

This chain connects TRBV7-9 to TRBJ2-7; TRBD2 aligns across 8 bases. This CDR3 is built from 15 residues. The V and J ends lost 5 bases and 4 bases, in that order; junction bases with no gene match: 10. CDR1 is SEHNR, CDR2 FQNEAQ, per germline (reference sequence). In DNA form, the CDR3 reads TGTGCCAGCAGCCCCCCCGGGGGGGGGCGTTACGAGCAGTACTTC. Translating it yields CASSPPGGGRYEQYF. The full variable domain, its missing parts supplied by reference TRBV7-9 and TRBJ2-7, is DTGVSQNPRHKITKRGQNVTFRCDPISEHNRLYWYRQTLGQGPEFLTYFQNEAQLEKSRLLSDRFSAERPKGSFSTLEIQRTEQGDSAMYLCASSPPGGGRYEQYFGPGTRLTVT.

V and J are TRBV7-9 and TRBJ2-1; 8 nucleotides line up with TRBD2. CDR3 length equals 15 residues. CDR1 and CDR2 from the germline V gene are SEHNR and FQNEAQ (reference sequence). V lost 2 bases to trimming and J lost 4 bases; unmatched junction nucleotides: 4. The CDR3 loop reads CASSLWRGAYNEQFF. The CDR3 bases are TGTGCCAGCAGCTTATGGCGGGGGGCGTACAATGAGCAGTTCTTC.

The J gene is TRBJ1-4, the V gene TRBV5-1, with D perhaps TRBD1 (5 bases). The CDR3 extends over 14 amino acids. Germline V gene data show CDR1 as SGHRS and CDR2 as YFSETQ. V dropped 2 bases and J dropped 7 bases, with 12 bases sitting between them. The CDR3 loop reads CASSFQGRGEKLFF. The CDR3 coding sequence is TGCGCCAGCAGCTTTCAGGGAAGAGGTGAAAAACTGTTTTTT. The complete variable domain, with remaining parts taken from reference TRBV5-1 and TRBJ1-4, reads KAGVTQTPRYLIKTRGQQVTLSCSPISGHRSVSWYQQTPGQGLQFLFEYFSETQRNKGNFPGRFSGRQFSNSRSEMNVSTLELGDSALYLCASSFQGRGEKLFFGSGTQLSVL.

This clone appeared a single time. The rearrangement joins TRBV18 to TRBJ2-7; 7 nucleotides line up with TRBD2. Trimming took 2 bases from V and 0 from J; bases not matched to a gene: 4. The germline CDR1 and CDR2 sequences are KGHSH and LQKENI. This CDR3 contains 15 residues. CDR3 protein: CASSPSGVSSYEQYF. In nucleotides, the CDR3 is TGTGCCAGCTCACCAAGCGGGGTAAGCTCCTACGAGCAGTACTTC.

The genes are TRBV29-1 and TRBJ1-2; perhaps TRBD1 as D (6 bases). V lost 7 bases, J lost 8 bases, and 17 bases lay in between. CDR1 is SQVTM, CDR2 ANQGSEA, per germline. The length of the CDR3 is 12 residues. DNA for the CDR3: TGCAGCGCCCCGCTAGGGGGTGGAGGCTACACCTTC. This translates into CSAPLGGGGYTF.

This sequence joins TRBV24-1 and TRBJ1-1, with 9 bases lining up with TRBD1. V trimming: 2 bases; J trimming: 1 base; junction bases outside the gene matches: 4. This CDR3 region has 16 residues. CDR1 is KGHDR, CDR2 SFDVKD, per germline. As DNA, the CDR3 is TGTGCCACCAGTGATTCCAACAGGGGGCCGAACACTGAAGCTTTCTTT. Translation gives CATSDSNRGPNTEAFF.

In this sample, this clone turned up once. The V gene is TRBV6-5, the J gene TRBJ2-1, with a tentative D call TRBD2 (6 bases). The V end was cut by 5 bases, the J end by 9 bases, with 17 bases between. The CDR3 length is 14 residues. Germline V gene lookup returns CDR1 MNHEY and CDR2 SVGAGI. DNA of the CDR3: TGTGCCAGCAGTAAGATGGGACTGGCGAGTGAGCAGTTCTTC. It encodes CASSKMGLASEQFF.

V usage is TRBV28 and J usage is TRBJ2-1, with 7 bases that match TRBD2. Germline V CDR1 and CDR2: MDHEN, SYDVKM. Germline trimming cut 4 bases from V and 8 bases from J; bases unmatched to any gene: 5. This CDR3 has 13 amino acids. This chain's CDR3 is CASSSPTSDEQFF. DNA for the CDR3: TGTGCCAGCAGTTCCCCCACTAGCGATGAGCAGTTCTTC.

This chain uses TRBV5-4 with TRBJ2-5; 15 bases are a match to TRBD2. J gave up 5 bases and V 3 bases, and 8 bases lay outside the gene matches. The length of the CDR3 is 17 residues. Germline CDR1 SGHNT, CDR2 YYREEE (reference sequence). The CDR3 region is CASSSGLAGGPRETQYF. The CDR3 DNA follows: TGTGCCAGCAGCTCTGGACTAGCGGGAGGGCCGAGGGAGACCCAGTACTTC.

The chain is built from TRBV2 and TRBJ1-5, with D perhaps TRBD1 (6 bases). Trimming took 6 bases from V and 3 from J, leaving 18 bases between them. The CDR3 runs to 16 residues. Looked up from germline, CDR1 is SNHLY and CDR2 is FYNNEI. CDR3 DNA: TGTGCCAGCAGCGGCAGGGGCCCCTTTGCCAATCAGCCCCAGCATTTT. Its protein product is CASSGRGPFANQPQHF.

The genes are TRBV14 and TRBJ1-2; tentative D call: TRBD1 (5 bases). The germline gives CDR1 SGHDN, CDR2 FVKESK. The CDR3 consists of 14 residues. V was trimmed by 0 bases and J by 4 bases, leaving 9 bases between them. The CDR3 DNA reads TGTGCCAGCAGCCAAGACGACAGACCCTATGGCTACACCTTC. Protein: CASSQDDRPYGYTF.

The DNA for the CDR3 is TGTGCCAGCAGTAGGGACAGAGGAGAGACCCAGTACTTC. Its translation is CASSRDRGETQYF. J is TRBJ2-5 and V is TRBV5-6, with 7 bases aligning to TRBD1. CDR1 and CDR2 (germline): SGHDT, YYEEEE. The CDR3 is made up of 13 amino acids. V lost 5 bases, J lost 4 bases, and 5 bases stayed unmatched.

The CDR3 sequence is CATSDPGQYSYNEQFF. CDR3 nucleotide sequence: TGTGCCACCAGTGACCCGGGACAGTACTCCTACAATGAGCAGTTCTTC. The rearrangement uses TRBV24-1 and TRBJ2-1; 7 bases align to TRBD1. The CDR3 totals 16 residues. CDR1 KGHDR and CDR2 SFDVKD come from the germline V gene. With V trimmed by 4 bases and J by 0 bases, 5 bases remained unmatched.

The rearrangement joins TRBV28 to TRBJ2-2; 7 bases match TRBD1. Germline CDR1 reads MDHEN; CDR2 reads SYDVKM. The CDR3 runs 14 residues. V lost 5 bases to trimming and J lost 0 bases; unmatched junction nucleotides: 0. The CDR3 nucleotides are TGTGCCAGCAGTCAGGGGGCGAACACCGGGGAGCTGTTTTTT. This sequence encodes CASSQGANTGELFF.

CDR3 bases: TGTGCCAGCAGCTTAGGCTATTCCGGGGAGCTGTTTTTT. It codes for CASSLGYSGELFF. This chain uses TRBV11-3 with TRBJ2-2; D not certain. Trimming left V 1 base short and J 6 bases short, with 6 bases between. The CDR3 is made up of 13 amino acids. Germline values: CDR1 SGHNT, CDR2 YENEEA.

This clone has a handful of counts. V and J are TRBV4-3 and TRBJ2-7; 7 nucleotides match TRBD1. CDR3 length equals 16 residues. The ends lost 4 bases at V and 2 bases at J; junction bases unmatched: 11. Germline CDR1 reads LGHNA; CDR2 reads YSLEER. The chain's CDR3 is CASSPSGTGETYEQYF. The CDR3 DNA is TGCGCCAGCAGCCCAAGTGGTACAGGGGAAACCTACGAGCAGTACTTC.

The rearrangement uses TRBV5-4 and TRBJ1-3; possible D gene TRBD1, 5 bases. The germline V gene has CDR1 SGHNT and CDR2 YYREEE (reference sequence). V was shortened by 1 base and J by 0 bases, with 14 bases between the two germline ends. The CDR3 is made up of 17 amino acids. This CDR3 reads CASSLRVDSHSGNTIYF. CDR3 sequence (DNA): TGTGCCAGCAGCTTGAGAGTCGACAGCCACTCTGGAAACACCATATATTTT.

This clone was counted a few times. This chain uses TRBV6-2 or TRBV6-3 with TRBJ1-1; the D is unclear. Germline-derived CDR1 and CDR2 are MNHEY and SVGEGT. V lost 6 bases to trimming and J lost 1 base, with 6 bases between them. The CDR3 loop spans 12 amino acids. The chain's CDR3 is CASSLENTEAFF. DNA of the CDR3: TGTGCCAGCAGCCTAGAGAACACTGAAGCTTTCTTT.

The chain joins TRBV19 to TRBJ2-3; maybe TRBD2 (6 bases). V was clipped by 5 bases and J by 1 base, with 13 bases between them. CDR1 is LNHDA, CDR2 SQIVND, per germline (reference sequence). The CDR3 loop spans 15 amino acids. The CDR3 sequence: CASSFAGPGTDTQYF. The CDR3, as DNA: TGTGCCAGTAGTTTCGCGGGACCCGGCACAGATACGCAGTATTTT.

This chain uses TRBV7-2 with TRBJ1-1; 8 bases map to TRBD1. Germline loops: CDR1 SGHTA, CDR2 FQGNSA. Trimming removed 5 bases from V and 1 base from J; junction bases left unmatched: 6. There are 15 residues in the CDR3. The DNA of the CDR3 is TGTGCCAGCAGCATATCGACAGGGGCGAACACTGAAGCTTTCTTT. Protein product: CASSISTGANTEAFF.